This T cell receptor beta chain came from a study of blood T cell repertoires in COVID-19. Study as a whole: The United States, Italy and Spain provided the acute and convalescent COVID-19 samples. The cDNA or gDNA used as material had been derived from T cells, B-cell-depleted T cells, or PBMCs.

Sequencing used immunoSEQ multiplex PCR; TCRdb keeps in-frame clones, though not all of them. The sample shows approximately 160,000 clones, approximately 80% of them seen only once. The sequencing sample was made of peripheral blood. The sequence derives from a woman older than 75 with active or convalescent COVID-19.

CDR3 loop: CASSRGGASTDTQYF. In DNA form, the CDR3 reads TGTGCCAGCAGCAGAGGGGGGGCCAGCACAGATACGCAGTATTTT. The chain combines TRBV9 with TRBJ2-3, with D possibly matching TRBD2 (7 bases). Trimming removed 4 bases from V and 0 bases from J, with 12 bases in between. This CDR3 spans 15 amino acids. Germline CDR1 is SGDLS and CDR2 is YYNGEE.